This T cell receptor (beta chain) appears in the sequencing data of a study of OX40 agonist ivuxolimab in advanced cancers. Overall study: Patients were given ivuxolimab, an antibody that agonizes OX40 (CD134). Study results and limitations: On average, a greater number of expanded clones characterised CD8+ T cells relative to CD4+. Among the lowest peripheral clonal expansion occurred in 0.1-3.0 mg/kg partial responders.

As to this clone: The antigen is undetermined.

The table came from immunoSEQ multiplex PCR; TCRdb's copy has only in-frame clones and leaves some out. Here the sample spans about 12,000 clones, around 80% being singletons. Sequences were derived from CD4+ or CD8+ T cells sorted from blood, sampled in a trial of the OX40 agonist ivuxolimab. The origin of this receptor is an adult with an advanced solid tumor such as melanoma, head and neck, liver or kidney cancer.

The CDR3 DNA reads TGTGCCAGTAGCTGGACTAGCGGGGGGACCGGGGAGCTGTTTTTT. This encodes CASSWTSGGTGELFF. The chain carries TRBV19 and TRBJ2-2; the match to TRBD2 covers 14 bases. The CDR3 covers 15 residues. V lost 6 bases to trimming and J lost 5 bases; unmatched junction nucleotides: 2. The germline V gene encodes CDR1 LNHDA and CDR2 SQIVND (reference sequence).